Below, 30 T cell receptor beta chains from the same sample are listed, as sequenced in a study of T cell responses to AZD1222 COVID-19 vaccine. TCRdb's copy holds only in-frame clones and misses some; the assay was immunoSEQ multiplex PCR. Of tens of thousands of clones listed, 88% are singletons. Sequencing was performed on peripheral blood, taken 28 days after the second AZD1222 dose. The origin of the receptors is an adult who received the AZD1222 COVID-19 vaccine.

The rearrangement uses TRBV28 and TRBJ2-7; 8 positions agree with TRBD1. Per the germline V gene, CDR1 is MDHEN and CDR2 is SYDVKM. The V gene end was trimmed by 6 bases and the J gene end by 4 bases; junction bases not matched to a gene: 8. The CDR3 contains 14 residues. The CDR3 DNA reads TGTGCCAGCAGCACCGGGACAGGATGGTACGAGCAGTACTTC. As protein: CASSTGTGWYEQYF.

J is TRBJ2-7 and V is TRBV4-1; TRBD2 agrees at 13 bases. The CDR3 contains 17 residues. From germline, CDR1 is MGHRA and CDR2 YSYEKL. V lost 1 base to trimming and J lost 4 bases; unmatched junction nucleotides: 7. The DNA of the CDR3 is TGCGCCAGCAGCCAAGGCGAGACTAGCGGGAGGAGGTACGAGCAGTACTTC. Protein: CASSQGETSGRRYEQYF.

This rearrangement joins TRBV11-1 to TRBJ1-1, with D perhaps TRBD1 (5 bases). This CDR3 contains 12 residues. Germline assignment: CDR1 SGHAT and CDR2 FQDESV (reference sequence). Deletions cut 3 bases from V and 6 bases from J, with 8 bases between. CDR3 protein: CASSFQGAEAFF. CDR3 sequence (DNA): TGTGCCAGCAGCTTCCAAGGGGCTGAAGCTTTCTTT.

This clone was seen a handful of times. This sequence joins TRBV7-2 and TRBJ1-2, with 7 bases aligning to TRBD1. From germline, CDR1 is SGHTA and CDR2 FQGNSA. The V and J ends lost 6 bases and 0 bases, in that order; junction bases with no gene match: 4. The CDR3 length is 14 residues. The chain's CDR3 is CASSRDRANYGYTF. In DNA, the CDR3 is TGTGCCAGCAGTAGGGACAGAGCTAACTATGGCTACACCTTC.

The DNA of the CDR3 is TGTGCCAGCACCCCGACTAGCGGTTTCTCCTACAATGAGCAGTTCTTC. Translated, it gives CASTPTSGFSYNEQFF. This chain links TRBV6-6 with TRBJ2-1; 9 bases agree with TRBD2. The CDR3 runs 16 residues. J lost 0 bases, V lost 7 bases, and 7 bases had no gene match. Looked up from germline, CDR1 is MNHNY and CDR2 is SVGAGI (reference sequence).

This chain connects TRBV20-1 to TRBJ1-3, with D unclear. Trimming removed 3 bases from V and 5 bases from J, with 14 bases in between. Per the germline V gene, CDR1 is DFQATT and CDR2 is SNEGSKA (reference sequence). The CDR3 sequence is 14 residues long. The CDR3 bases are TGCAGTGCTAGTGTTCCAACCCCTAGAAACACCATATATTTT. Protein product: CSASVPTPRNTIYF.

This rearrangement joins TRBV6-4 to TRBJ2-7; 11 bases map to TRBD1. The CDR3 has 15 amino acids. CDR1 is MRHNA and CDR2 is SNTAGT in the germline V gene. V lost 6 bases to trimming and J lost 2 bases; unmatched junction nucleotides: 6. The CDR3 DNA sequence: TGTGCCAGCAGCCTGGAGGGACAGGGGGCCTACGAGCAGTACTTC. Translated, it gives CASSLEGQGAYEQYF.

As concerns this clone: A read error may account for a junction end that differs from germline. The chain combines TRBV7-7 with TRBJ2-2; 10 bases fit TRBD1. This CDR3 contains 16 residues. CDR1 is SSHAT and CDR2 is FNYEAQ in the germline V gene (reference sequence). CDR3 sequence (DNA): TGTGCTAGCAGCTTAGCCCCGGGACAGGGGACCGGGGAGCTGTTTTTT. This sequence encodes CASSLAPGQGTGELFF.

CDR3 sequence: CASSLGPTEAFF. CDR3 in DNA: TGTGCCAGCAGTTTAGGACCCACTGAAGCTTTCTTT. This chain uses TRBV12-3 or TRBV12-4 with TRBJ1-1; D remains unclear. V shed 1 base and J shed 4 bases, with 4 bases lying between them. This CDR3 has 12 residues.

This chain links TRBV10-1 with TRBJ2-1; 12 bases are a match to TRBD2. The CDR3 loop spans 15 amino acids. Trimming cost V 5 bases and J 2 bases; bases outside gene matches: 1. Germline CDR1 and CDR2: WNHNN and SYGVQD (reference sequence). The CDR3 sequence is CASSLAGGPYNEQFF. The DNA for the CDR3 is TGCGCCAGCAGTCTAGCGGGAGGGCCCTACAATGAGCAGTTCTTC.

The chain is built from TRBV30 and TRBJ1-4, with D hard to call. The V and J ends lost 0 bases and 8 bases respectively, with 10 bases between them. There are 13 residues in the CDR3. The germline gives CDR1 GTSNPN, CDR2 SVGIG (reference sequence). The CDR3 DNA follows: TGTGCCTGGAGTGTGGCCCTCGGGGAAAAACTGTTTTTT. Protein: CAWSVALGEKLFF.

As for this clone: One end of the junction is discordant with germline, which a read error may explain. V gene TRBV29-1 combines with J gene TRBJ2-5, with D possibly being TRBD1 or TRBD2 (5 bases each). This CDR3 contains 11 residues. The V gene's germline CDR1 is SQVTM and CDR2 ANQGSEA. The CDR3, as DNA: TGCAGCGTTGGTGGGAGAGAGCTGGGGGACTTC. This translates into CSVGGRELGDF.

The CDR3 nucleotides read TGTGCCAGCAGTTACCCACACCGGGACTCCGTTCAAGAGACCCAGTACTTC. This gives the protein CASSYPHRDSVQETQYF. The rearrangement joins TRBV6-7 to TRBJ2-5; tentative D call: TRBD2 (6 bases). TRBV6-7 is assigned to the ORF class and has an uncertain function. CDR3 length: 17 amino acids. Trimming removed 2 bases at V and 2 bases at J, with 18 bases between.

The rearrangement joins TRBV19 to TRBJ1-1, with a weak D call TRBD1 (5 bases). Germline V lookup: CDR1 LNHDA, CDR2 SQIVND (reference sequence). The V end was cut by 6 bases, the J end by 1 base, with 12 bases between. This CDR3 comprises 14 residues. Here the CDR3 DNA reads TGTGCCAGTAGCCCCGACAGCAGGAACACTGAAGCTTTCTTT. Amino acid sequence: CASSPDSRNTEAFF.

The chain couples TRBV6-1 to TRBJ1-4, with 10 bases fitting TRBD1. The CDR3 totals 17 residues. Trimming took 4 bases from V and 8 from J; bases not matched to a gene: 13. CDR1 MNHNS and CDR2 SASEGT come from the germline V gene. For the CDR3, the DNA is TGTGCCAGCAGTGGCCCGGGACAGGGGCCCCTTCGAGAAAAACTGTTTTTT. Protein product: CASSGPGQGPLREKLFF.

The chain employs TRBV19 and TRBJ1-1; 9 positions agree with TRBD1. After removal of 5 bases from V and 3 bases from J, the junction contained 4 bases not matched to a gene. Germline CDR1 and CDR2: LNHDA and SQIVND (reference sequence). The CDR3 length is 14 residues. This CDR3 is CASSPYRGHTEAFF. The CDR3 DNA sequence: TGTGCCAGTAGTCCGTACAGGGGGCACACTGAAGCTTTCTTT.

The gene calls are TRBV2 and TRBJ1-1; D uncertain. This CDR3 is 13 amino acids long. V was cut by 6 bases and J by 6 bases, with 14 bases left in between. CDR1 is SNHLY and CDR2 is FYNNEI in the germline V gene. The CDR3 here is CASRGTKSAEAFF. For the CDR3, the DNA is TGTGCCAGCAGGGGCACTAAGAGCGCTGAAGCTTTCTTT.

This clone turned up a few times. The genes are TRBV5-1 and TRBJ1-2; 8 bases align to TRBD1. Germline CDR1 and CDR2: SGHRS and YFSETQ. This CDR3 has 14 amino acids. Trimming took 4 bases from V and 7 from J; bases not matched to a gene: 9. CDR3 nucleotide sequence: TGCGCCAGCAGCACCCCAGGGGGCGAGGGTGGCTACACCTTC. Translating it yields CASSTPGGEGGYTF.

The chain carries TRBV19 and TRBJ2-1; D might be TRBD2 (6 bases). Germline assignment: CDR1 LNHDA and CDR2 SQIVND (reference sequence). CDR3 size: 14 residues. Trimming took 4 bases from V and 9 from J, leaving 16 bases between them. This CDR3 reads CASSTSGSRGEQFF. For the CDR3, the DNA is TGTGCCAGTAGTACCAGCGGGTCCCGGGGTGAGCAGTTCTTC.

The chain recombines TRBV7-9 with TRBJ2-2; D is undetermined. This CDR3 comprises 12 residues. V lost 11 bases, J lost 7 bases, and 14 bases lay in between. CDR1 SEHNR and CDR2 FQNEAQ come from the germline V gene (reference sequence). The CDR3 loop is CAGPKSNGELFF. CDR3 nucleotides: TGTGCCGGACCTAAATCGAACGGGGAGCTGTTTTTT.

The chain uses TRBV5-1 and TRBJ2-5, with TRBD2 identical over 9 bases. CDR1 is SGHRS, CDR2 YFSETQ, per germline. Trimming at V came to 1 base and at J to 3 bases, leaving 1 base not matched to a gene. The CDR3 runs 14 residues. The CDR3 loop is CASSLRLAEETQYF. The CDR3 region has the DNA TGCGCCAGCAGCTTGAGACTAGCGGAAGAGACCCAGTACTTC. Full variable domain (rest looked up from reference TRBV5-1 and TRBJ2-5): KAGVTQTPRYLIKTRGQQVTLSCSPISGHRSVSWYQQTPGQGLQFLFEYFSETQRNKGNFPGRFSGRQFSNSRSEMNVSTLELGDSALYLCASSLRLAEETQYFGPGTRLLVL.

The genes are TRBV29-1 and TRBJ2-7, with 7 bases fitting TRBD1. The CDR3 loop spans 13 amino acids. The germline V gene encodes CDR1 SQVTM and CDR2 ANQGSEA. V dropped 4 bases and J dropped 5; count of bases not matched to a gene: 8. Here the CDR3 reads CSVAPTGVHEQYF. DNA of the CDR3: TGCAGCGTTGCACCAACAGGGGTCCACGAGCAGTACTTC.

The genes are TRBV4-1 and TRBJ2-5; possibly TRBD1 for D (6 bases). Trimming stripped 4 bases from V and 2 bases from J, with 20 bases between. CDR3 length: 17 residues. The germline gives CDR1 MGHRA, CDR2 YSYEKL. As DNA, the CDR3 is TGCGCCAGCAGCCGCCTACGGACAGAGGGGGTTCAAGAGACCCAGTACTTC. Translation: CASSRLRTEGVQETQYF.

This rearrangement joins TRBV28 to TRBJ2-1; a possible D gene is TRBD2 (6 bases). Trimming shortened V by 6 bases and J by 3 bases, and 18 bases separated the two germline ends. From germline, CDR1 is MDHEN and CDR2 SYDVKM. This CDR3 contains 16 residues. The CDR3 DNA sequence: TGTGCCAGCAGACCGCATGAGCGGGTAGACTACAATGAGCAGTTCTTC. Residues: CASRPHERVDYNEQFF.

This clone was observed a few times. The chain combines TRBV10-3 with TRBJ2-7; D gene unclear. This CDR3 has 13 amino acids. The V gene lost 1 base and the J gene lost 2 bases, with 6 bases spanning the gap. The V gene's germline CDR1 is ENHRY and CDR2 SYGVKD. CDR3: CAISELVAYEQYF. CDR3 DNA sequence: TGTGCCATCAGTGAGTTGGTCGCCTACGAGCAGTACTTC.

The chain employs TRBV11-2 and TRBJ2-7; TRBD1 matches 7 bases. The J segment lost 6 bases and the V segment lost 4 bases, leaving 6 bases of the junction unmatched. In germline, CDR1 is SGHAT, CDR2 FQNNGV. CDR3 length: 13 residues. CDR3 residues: CASSYDRAGEQYF. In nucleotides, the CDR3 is TGTGCCAGCAGCTACGACAGGGCGGGCGAGCAGTACTTC. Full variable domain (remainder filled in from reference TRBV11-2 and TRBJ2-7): EAGVAQSPRYKIIEKRQSVAFWCNPISGHATLYWYQQILGQGPKLLIQFQNNGVVDDSQLPKDRFSAERLKGVDSTLKIQPAKLEDSAVYLCASSYDRAGEQYFGPGTRLTVT.

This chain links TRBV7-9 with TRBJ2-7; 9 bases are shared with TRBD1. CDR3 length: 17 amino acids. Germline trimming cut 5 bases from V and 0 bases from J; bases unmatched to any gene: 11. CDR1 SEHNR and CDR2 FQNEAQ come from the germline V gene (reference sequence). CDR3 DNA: TGTGCCAGCAGCCTCCCGGGACAGGGATTGGACTCCTACGAGCAGTACTTC. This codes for CASSLPGQGLDSYEQYF.

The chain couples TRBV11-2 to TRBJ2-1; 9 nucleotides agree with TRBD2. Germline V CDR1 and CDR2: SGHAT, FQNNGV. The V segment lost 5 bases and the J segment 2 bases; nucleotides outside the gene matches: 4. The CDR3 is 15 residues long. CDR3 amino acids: CASSLIAGAYNEQFF. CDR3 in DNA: TGTGCCAGCAGCCTCATAGCGGGAGCCTACAATGAGCAGTTCTTC. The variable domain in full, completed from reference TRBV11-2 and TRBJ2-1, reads EAGVAQSPRYKIIEKRQSVAFWCNPISGHATLYWYQQILGQGPKLLIQFQNNGVVDDSQLPKDRFSAERLKGVDSTLKIQPAKLEDSAVYLCASSLIAGAYNEQFFGPGTRLTVL.

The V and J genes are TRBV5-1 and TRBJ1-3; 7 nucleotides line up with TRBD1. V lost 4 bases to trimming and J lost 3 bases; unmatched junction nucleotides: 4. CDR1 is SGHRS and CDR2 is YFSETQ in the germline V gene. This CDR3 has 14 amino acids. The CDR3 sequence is CASSRDRDGNTIYF. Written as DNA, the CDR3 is TGCGCCAGCAGCCGGGACAGAGATGGAAACACCATATATTTT.

CDR3 DNA: TGCGCCAGCAGTGAGTCACGAGGGGGCGGCTACACCTTC. Translated: CASSESRGGGYTF. V is TRBV10-2 and J is TRBJ1-2, with 7 bases lining up with TRBD1. The V gene end was trimmed by 0 bases and the J gene end by 8 bases; junction bases not matched to a gene: 3. This CDR3 region has 13 residues. CDR1 and CDR2 (germline): WSHSY, SAAADI.